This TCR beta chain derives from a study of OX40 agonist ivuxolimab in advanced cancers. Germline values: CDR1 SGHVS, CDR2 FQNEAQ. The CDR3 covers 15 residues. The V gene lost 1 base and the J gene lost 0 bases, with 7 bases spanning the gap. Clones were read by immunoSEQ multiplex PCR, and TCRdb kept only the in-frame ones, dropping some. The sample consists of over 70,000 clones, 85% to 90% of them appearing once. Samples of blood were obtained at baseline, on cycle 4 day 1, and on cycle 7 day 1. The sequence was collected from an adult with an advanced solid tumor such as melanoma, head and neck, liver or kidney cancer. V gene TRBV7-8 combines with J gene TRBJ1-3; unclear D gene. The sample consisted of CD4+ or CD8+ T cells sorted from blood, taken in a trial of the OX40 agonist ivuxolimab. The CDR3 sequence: CASSLVDGSGNTIYF. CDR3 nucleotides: TGTGCCAGCAGCTTAGTGGACGGCTCTGGAAACACCATATATTTT. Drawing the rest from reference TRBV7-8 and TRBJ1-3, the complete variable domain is GAGVSQSPRYKVAKRGQDVALRCDPISGHVSLFWYQQALGQGPEFLTYFQNEAQLDKSGLPSDRFFAERPEGSVSTLKIQRTQQEDSAVYLCASSLVDGSGNTIYFGEGSWLTVV.